These 2 T cell receptor beta chains were sequenced from one sample in a study of cytomegalovirus exposure and HLA in healthy donors. The table came from immunoSEQ multiplex PCR; TCRdb's copy has only in-frame clones and leaves some out. The table shows roughly 50,000 clones, with 93% occurring only once. Sequenced: PBMCs. The receptors here all came from a woman aged 18-29 years in good health and CMV-seropositive.

The genes are TRBV5-5 and TRBJ2-7; TRBD1 agrees at 8 bases. Germline V gives CDR1 SGHKS, CDR2 YYEKEE (reference sequence). The CDR3 has 16 residues. V was pared by 3 bases and J by 5 bases, with 13 bases of the junction left unmatched. The CDR3 here is CASSSAPGTGINEQYF. CDR3 DNA sequence: TGTGCCAGCAGCTCTGCCCCCGGGACAGGAATCAACGAGCAGTACTTC. The whole variable domain, remainder taken from reference TRBV5-5 and TRBJ2-7, is DAGVTQSPTHLIKTRGQQVTLRCSPISGHKSVSWYQQVLGQGPQFIFQYYEKEERGRGNFPDRFSARQFPNYSSELNVNALLLGDSALYLCASSSAPGTGINEQYFGPGTRLTVT.

The table lists this clone with a count of one. The V and J genes are TRBV7-2 and TRBJ2-5; a weak D match, TRBD2 (5 bases). Germline values: CDR1 SGHTA, CDR2 FQGNSA. The germline V and J ends were trimmed by 4 bases and 4 bases, with 13 bases remaining between them. The CDR3 consists of 14 residues. CDR3 region: CASSSASIPETQYF. CDR3 bases: TGTGCCAGCAGCTCCGCTAGCATACCAGAGACCCAGTACTTC.